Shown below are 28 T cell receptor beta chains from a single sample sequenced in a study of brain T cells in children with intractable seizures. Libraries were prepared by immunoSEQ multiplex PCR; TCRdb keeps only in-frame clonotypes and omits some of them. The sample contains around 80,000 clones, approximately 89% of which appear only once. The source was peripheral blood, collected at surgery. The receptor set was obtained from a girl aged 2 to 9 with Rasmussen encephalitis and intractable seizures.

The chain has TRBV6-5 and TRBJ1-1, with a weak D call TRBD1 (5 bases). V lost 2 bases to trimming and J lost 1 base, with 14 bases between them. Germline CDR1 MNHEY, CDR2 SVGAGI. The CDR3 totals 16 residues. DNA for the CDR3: TGTGCCAGCAGTTACCGATCGGGACGGCCGAACACTGAAGCTTTCTTT. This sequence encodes CASSYRSGRPNTEAFF.

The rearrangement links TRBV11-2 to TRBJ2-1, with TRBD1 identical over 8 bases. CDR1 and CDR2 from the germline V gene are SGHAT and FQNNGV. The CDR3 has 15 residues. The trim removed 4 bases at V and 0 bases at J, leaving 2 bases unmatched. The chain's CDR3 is CASSSGGYSYNEQFF. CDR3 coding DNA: TGTGCCAGCAGCTCAGGGGGCTACTCCTACAATGAGCAGTTCTTC.

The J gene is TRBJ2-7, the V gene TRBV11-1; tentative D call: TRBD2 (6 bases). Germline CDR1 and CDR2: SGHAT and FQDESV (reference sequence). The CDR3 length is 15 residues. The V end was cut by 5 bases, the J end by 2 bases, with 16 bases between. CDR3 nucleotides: TGTGCCAGCAGCCCTCTACCAGCGGGCCCCTACGAGCAGTACTTC. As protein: CASSPLPAGPYEQYF. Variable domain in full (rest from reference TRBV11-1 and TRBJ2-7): EAEVAQSPRYKITEKSQAVAFWCDPISGHATLYWYRQILGQGPELLVQFQDESVVDDSQLPKDRFSAERLKGVDSTLKIQPAELGDSAMYLCASSPLPAGPYEQYFGPGTRLTVT.

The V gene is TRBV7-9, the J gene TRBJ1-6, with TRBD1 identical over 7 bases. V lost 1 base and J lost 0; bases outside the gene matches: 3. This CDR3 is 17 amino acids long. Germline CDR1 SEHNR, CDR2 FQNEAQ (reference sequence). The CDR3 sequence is CASSLEDRASYNSPLHF. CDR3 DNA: TGTGCCAGCAGCTTAGAAGACAGGGCCTCCTATAATTCACCCCTCCACTTT.

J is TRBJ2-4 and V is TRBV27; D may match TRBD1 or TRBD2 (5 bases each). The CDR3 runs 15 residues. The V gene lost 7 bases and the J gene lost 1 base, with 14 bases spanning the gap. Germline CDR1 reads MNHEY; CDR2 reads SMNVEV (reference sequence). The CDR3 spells CASTPTGAAKNIQYF. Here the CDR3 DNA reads TGTGCCAGCACCCCTACCGGGGCGGCCAAAAACATTCAGTACTTC.

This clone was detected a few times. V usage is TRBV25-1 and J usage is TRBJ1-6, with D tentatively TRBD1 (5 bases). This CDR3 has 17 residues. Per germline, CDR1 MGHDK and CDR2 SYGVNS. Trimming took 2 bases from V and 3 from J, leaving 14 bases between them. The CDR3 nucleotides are TGTGCCAGCAGTGAAGTCCAAGGGGCTGGCTATAATTCACCCCTCCACTTT. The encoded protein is CASSEVQGAGYNSPLHF.

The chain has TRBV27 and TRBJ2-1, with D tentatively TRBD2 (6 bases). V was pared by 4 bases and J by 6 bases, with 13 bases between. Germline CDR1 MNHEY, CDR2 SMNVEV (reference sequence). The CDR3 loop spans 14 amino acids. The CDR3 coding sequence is TGTGCCAGCAGTTACCCAGGAGGGGCCAATGAGCAGTTCTTC. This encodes CASSYPGGANEQFF.

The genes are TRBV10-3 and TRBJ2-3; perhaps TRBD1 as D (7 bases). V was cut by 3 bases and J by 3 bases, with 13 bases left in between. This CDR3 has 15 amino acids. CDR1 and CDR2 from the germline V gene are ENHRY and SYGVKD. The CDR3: CAISDRAGGTDTQYF. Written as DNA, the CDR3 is TGTGCCATCAGTGATCGGGCAGGGGGGACAGATACGCAGTATTTT.

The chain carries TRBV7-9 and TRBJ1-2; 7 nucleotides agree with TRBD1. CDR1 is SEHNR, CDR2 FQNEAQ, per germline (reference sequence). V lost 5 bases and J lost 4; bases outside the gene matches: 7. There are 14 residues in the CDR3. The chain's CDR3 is CASSHRDRSYGYTF. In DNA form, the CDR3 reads TGTGCCAGCAGCCACCGGGACAGATCCTATGGCTACACCTTC.

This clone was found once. The CDR3 bases are TGTGCCAGCAGCCCGCTCTGGGCGAACACCATATATTTT. Translated: CASSPLWANTIYF. The chain couples TRBV11-2 to TRBJ1-3, with D uncertain. V was clipped by 5 bases and J by 7 bases, with 12 bases between them. Germline assignment: CDR1 SGHAT and CDR2 FQNNGV. CDR3 length: 13 amino acids.

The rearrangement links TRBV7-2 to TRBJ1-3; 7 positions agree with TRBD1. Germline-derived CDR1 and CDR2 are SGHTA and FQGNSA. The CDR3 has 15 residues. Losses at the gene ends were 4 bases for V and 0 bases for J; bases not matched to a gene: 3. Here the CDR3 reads CASSSRQGSGNTIYF. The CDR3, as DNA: TGTGCCAGCAGCTCCAGACAGGGCTCTGGAAACACCATATATTTT.

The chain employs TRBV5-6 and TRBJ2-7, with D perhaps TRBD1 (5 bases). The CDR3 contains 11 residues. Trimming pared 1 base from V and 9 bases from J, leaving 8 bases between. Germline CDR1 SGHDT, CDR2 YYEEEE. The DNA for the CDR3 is TGTGCCAGCAGCTTGAAGGGGTCGCAGTACTTC. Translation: CASSLKGSQYF.

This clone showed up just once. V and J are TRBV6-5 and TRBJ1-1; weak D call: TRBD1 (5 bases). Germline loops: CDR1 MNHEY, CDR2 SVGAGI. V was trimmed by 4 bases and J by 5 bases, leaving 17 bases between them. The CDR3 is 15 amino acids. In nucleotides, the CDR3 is TGTGCCAGCAGTTTCGATCGGACATTGAGGACTGAAGCTTTCTTT. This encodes CASSFDRTLRTEAFF.

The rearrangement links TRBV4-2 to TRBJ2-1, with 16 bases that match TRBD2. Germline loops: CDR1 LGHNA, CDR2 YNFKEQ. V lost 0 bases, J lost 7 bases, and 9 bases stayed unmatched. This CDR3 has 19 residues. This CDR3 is CASSQEGTSGGAEVNEQFF. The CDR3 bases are TGTGCCAGCAGCCAAGAGGGGACTAGCGGGGGGGCCGAGGTAAATGAGCAGTTCTTC.

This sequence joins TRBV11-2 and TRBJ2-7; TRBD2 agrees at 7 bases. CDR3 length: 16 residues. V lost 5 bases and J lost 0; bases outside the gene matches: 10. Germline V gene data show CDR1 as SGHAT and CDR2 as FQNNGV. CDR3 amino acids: CASSLAVDSSSYEQYF. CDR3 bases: TGTGCCAGCAGCCTAGCGGTTGATAGCAGCTCCTACGAGCAGTACTTC.

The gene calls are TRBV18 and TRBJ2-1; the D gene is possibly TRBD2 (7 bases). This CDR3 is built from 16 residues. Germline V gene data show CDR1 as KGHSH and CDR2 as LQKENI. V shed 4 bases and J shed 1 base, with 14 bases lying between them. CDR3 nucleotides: TGTGCCAGCTCACACACGGGGGGCCGATCCTACAATGAGCAGTTCTTC. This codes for CASSHTGGRSYNEQFF. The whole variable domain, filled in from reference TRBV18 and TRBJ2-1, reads NAGVMQNPRHLVRRRGQEARLRCSPMKGHSHVYWYRQLPEEGLKFMVYLQKENIIDESGMPKERFSAEFPKEGPSILRIQQVVRGDSAAYFCASSHTGGRSYNEQFFGPGTRLTVL.

The CDR3 DNA follows: TGTGCTAGTGGTCTGGGGGACACTGAAGCTTTCTTT. It yields the protein CASGLGDTEAFF. The rearrangement uses TRBV12-5 and TRBJ1-1; the D gene is possibly TRBD1 (5 bases). The CDR3 length is 12 residues. Between the trimmed V and J ends, which lost 5 bases and 3 bases, there was a span of 7 bases. Per germline, CDR1 LGHNT and CDR2 FRNRAP.

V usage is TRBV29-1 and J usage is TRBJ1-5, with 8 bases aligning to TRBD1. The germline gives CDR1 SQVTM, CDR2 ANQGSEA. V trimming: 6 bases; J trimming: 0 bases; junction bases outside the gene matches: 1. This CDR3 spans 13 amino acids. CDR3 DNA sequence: TGCAGCGTGGACAGGGTTAGCAATCAGCCCCAGCATTTT. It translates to CSVDRVSNQPQHF.

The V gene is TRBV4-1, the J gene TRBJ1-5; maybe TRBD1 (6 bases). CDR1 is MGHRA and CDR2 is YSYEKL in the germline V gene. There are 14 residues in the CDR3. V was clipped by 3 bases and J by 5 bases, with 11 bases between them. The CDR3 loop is CASSQRTDHQPQHF. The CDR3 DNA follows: TGCGCCAGCAGCCAGCGGACAGACCATCAGCCCCAGCATTTT.

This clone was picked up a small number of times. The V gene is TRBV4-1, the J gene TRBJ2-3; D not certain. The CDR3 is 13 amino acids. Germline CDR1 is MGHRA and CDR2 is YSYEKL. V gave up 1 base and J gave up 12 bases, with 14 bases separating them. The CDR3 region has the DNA TGCGCCAGCAGCCAAGTTATCCAGTTTTACCAGTATTTT. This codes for CASSQVIQFYQYF.

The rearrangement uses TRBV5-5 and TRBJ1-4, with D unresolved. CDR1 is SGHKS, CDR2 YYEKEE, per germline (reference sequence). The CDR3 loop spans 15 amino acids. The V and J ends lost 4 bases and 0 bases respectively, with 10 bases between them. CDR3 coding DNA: TGTGCCAGCAGCACGCCGGATGCAACTAATGAAAAACTGTTTTTT. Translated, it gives CASSTPDATNEKLFF.

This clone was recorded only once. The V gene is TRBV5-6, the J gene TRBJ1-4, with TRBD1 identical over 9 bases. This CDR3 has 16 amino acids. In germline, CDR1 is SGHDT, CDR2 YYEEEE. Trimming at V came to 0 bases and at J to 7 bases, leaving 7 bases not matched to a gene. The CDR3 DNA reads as TGTGCCAGCAGCTTGGGTGGGCCACAGGGGGCTGAAAAACTGTTTTTT. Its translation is CASSLGGPQGAEKLFF.

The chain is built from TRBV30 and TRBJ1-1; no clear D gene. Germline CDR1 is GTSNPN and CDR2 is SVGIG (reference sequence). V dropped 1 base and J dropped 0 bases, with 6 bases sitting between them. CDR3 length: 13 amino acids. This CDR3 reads CAWSEGMNTEAFF. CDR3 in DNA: TGTGCCTGGAGTGAAGGAATGAACACTGAAGCTTTCTTT. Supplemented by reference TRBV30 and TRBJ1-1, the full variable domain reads SQTIHQWPATLVQPVGSPLSLECTVEGTSNPNLYWYRQAAGRGLQLLFYSVGIGQISSEVPQNLSASRPQDRQFILSSKKLLLSDSGFYLCAWSEGMNTEAFFGQGTRLTVV.

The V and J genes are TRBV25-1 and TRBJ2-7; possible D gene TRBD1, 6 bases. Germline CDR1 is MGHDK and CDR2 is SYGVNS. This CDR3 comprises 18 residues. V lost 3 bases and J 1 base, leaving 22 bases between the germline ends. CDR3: CASSDGLSQDRGSYEQYF. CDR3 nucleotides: TGTGCCAGCAGTGACGGTTTATCCCAGGACAGAGGGTCCTACGAGCAGTACTTC.

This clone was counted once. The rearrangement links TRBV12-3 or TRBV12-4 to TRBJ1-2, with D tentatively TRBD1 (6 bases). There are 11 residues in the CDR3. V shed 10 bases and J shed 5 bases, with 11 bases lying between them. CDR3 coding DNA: TGTGCCATCAGGGGACGGTATGGCTACACCTTC. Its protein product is CAIRGRYGYTF.

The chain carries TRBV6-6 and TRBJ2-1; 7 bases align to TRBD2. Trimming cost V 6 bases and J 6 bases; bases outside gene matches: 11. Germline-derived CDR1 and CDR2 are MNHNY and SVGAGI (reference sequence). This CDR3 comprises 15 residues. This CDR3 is CASSNWEGRGNEQFF. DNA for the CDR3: TGTGCCAGCAGCAATTGGGAGGGCCGGGGCAATGAGCAGTTCTTC.

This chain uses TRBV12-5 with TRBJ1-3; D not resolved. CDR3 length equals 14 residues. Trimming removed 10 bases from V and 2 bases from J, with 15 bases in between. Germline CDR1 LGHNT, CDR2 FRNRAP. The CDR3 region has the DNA TGTGCTATAGTCCGGGAAACCCCTGGAAACACCATATATTTT. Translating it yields CAIVRETPGNTIYF.

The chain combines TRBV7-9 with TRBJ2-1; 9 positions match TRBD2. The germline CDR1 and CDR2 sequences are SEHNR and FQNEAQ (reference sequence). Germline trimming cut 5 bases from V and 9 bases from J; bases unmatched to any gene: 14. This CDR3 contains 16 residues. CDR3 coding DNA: TGTGCCAGCAGCGATCTCGGCGGGGGGGCCTCTGGTGAGCAGTTCTTC. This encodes CASSDLGGGASGEQFF. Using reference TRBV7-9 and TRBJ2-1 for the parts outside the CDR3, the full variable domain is DTGVSQNPRHKITKRGQNVTFRCDPISEHNRLYWYRQTLGQGPEFLTYFQNEAQLEKSRLLSDRFSAERPKGSFSTLEIQRTEQGDSAMYLCASSDLGGGASGEQFFGPGTRLTVL.